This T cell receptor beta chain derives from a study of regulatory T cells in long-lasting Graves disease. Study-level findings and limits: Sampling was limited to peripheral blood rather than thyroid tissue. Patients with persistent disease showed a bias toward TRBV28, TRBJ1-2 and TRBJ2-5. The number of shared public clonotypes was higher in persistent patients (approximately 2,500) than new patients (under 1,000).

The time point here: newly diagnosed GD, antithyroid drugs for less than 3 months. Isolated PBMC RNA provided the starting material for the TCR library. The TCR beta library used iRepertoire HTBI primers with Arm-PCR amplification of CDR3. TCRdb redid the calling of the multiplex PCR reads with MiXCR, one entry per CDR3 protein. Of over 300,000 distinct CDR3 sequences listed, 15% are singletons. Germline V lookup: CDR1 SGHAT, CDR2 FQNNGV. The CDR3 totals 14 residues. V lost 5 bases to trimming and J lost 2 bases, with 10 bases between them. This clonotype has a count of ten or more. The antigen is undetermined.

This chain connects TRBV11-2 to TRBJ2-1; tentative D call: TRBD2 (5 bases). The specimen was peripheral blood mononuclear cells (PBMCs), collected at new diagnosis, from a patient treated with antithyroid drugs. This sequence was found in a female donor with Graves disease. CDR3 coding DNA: TGTGCCAGCAGCCCACTCGGGACCTACAATGAGCAGTTCTTC. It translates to CASSPLGTYNEQFF.